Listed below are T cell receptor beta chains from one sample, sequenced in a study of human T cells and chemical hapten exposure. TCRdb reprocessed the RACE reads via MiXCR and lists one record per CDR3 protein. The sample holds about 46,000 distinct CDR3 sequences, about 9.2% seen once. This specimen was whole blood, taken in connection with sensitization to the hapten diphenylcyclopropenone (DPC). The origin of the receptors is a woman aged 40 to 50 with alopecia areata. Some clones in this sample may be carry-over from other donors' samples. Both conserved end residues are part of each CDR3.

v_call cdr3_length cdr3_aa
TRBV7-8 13 CASSPIESGEQYF
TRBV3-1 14 CASSLAGRYNEQFF
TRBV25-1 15 CASSTGGEDTGELFF
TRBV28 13 CASSSIRSQPQHF
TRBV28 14 CASSGRGSYNEQFF
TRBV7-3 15 CASSTGPAGANVLTF
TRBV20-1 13 CSAAPGEGTEAFF
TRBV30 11 CAWSVQETQYF
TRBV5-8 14 CASSPGTVYNEQFF
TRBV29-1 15 CSVEVPTGVGNSIYF
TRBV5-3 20 CARSQGPGTSGGPAKNIQYF
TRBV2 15 CASKPETSGADEQFF
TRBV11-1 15 CASSLGQTGGTEAFF
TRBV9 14 CASSVSGGTNEQFF
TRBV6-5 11 CASREGETQYF
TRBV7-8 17 CASSAHIGLAGAGELFF
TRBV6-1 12 CASRLSGGELFF
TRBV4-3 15 CASSPPGLVGEKLFF
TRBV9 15 CASTKMGGAPNEQFF
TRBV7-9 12 CASSHPSSEQYF
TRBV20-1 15 CSARDWRGHTDTQYF
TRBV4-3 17 CASSQDLLGLAKNIQYF
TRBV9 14 CASSDGTDYYGYTF
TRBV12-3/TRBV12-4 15 CASSPRLAGDNEQFF
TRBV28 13 CASSQGLDNEQFF
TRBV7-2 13 CASRSDRTGELFF
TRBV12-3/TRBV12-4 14 CASSLALAKNIQYF
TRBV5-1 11 CASSLGPEAFF
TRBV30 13 CAWSPGSNQPQHF
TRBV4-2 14 CASSQSNSNQPQHF
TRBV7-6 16 CASSFGTSGGTGELFF
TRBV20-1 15 CSAMTGGQNNSPLHF
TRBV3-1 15 CASSQVAGGTDTQYF
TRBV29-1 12 CSVGYSNQPQHF
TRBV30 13 CAWRGHFNSPLHF
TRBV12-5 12 CASGLGDGGQFF
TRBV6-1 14 CASSQTGVTGELFF
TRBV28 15 CASSGSGTTDYEQYF
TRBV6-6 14 CASSHGQGRGEQYF
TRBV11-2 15 CASSLERRSTDTQYF
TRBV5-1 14 CASSLWNSGNTIYF
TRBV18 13 CASSPSGANVLTF
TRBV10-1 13 CASHRGLLYEQYF
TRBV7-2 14 CASSKDRSQETQYF
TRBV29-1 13 CSVEQGSNQPQHF
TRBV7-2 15 CASSIKRGGHNEQFF
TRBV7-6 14 CASSRDLTADPLHF
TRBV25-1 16 CASSEFRLAGVGEQFF
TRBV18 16 CASSPVLLEGNQPQHF
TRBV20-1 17 CSAKQSPDGRRDTEAFF
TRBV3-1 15 CASSQEQAITDTQYF
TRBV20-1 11 CSVGRNYEQYF
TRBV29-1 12 CSVEDLGEEQYF
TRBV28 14 CASRYQGRKETQYF
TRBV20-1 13 CSARETGDNEQYF
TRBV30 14 CAWSRASGADTQYF
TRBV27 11 CASRVGDTQYF
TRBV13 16 CASSLGPAGAVDTQYF
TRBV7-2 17 CASSLGTGISYNSPLHF